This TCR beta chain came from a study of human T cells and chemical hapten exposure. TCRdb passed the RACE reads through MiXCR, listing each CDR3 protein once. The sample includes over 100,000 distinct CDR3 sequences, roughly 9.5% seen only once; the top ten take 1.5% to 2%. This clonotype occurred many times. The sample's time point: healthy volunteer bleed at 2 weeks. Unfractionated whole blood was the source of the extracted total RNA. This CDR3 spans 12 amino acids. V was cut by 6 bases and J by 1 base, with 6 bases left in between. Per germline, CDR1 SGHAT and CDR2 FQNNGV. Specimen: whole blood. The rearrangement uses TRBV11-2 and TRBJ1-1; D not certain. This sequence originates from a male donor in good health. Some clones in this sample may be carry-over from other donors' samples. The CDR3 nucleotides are TGTGCCAGCAGTCGGGGGAACACTGAAGCTTTCTTT. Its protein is CASSRGNTEAFF. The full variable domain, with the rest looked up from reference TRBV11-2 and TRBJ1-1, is EAGVAQSPRYKIIEKRQSVAFWCNPISGHATLYWYQQILGQGPKLLIQFQNNGVVDDSQLPKDRFSAERLKGVDSTLKIQPAKLEDSAVYLCASSRGNTEAFFGQGTRLTVV.